The 21 T cell receptor beta chains given below trace back to one sample, sequenced in a study of T cell responses to AZD1222 COVID-19 vaccine. TCRdb's copy holds only in-frame clones and misses some; the assay was immunoSEQ multiplex PCR. The table has approximately 30,000 clones, 80% to 90% seen once. The specimen was peripheral blood, collected on day 0 of AZD1222 vaccination. The receptors stem from an adult in good health.

The rearrangement uses TRBV7-4 and TRBJ2-7, with 9 bases matching TRBD2. CDR1 SGHVT and CDR2 SQSDAQ come from the germline V gene. The CDR3 sequence is 16 residues long. Germline trimming cut 5 bases from V and 0 bases from J; bases unmatched to any gene: 8. The CDR3 DNA sequence: TGTGCCAGCAGCCCCCTTCTAGCGGGGCGCTCCTACGAGCAGTACTTC. This codes for CASSPLLAGRSYEQYF.

The chain combines TRBV7-4 with TRBJ1-2, with D possibly matching TRBD1 (5 bases). The length of the CDR3 is 14 residues. Trimming cost V 3 bases and J 1 base, with 9 bases left between them. Per germline, CDR1 SGHVT and CDR2 SQSDAQ. The CDR3 coding sequence is TGTGCCAGCAGCTTTATGGGGGATAACTATGGCTACACCTTC. Protein sequence: CASSFMGDNYGYTF.

The rearrangement links TRBV7-9 to TRBJ2-1; TRBD1 matches 8 bases. V lost 0 bases to trimming and J lost 9 bases; unmatched junction nucleotides: 10. The germline gives CDR1 SEHNR, CDR2 FQNEAQ (reference sequence). CDR3 length equals 16 residues. CDR3 residues: CASSLALTGEGGEQFF. CDR3 sequence (DNA): TGTGCCAGCAGCTTAGCTCTGACAGGGGAAGGCGGTGAGCAGTTCTTC. Variable domain in full (rest from reference TRBV7-9 and TRBJ2-1): DTGVSQNPRHKITKRGQNVTFRCDPISEHNRLYWYRQTLGQGPEFLTYFQNEAQLEKSRLLSDRFSAERPKGSFSTLEIQRTEQGDSAMYLCASSLALTGEGGEQFFGPGTRLTVL.

The chain has TRBV19 and TRBJ1-2; 10 bases fit TRBD1. Germline V CDR1 and CDR2: LNHDA, SQIVND (reference sequence). The CDR3 contains 13 residues. V trimming: 4 bases; J trimming: 8 bases; junction bases outside the gene matches: 4. CDR3 amino acids: CASSRGQGSGYTF. CDR3 coding DNA: TGTGCCAGTAGTAGGGGACAGGGGTCCGGCTACACCTTC.

The genes are TRBV5-4 and TRBJ1-4, with D maybe TRBD1 (6 bases). The CDR3 contains 14 residues. Germline lookup yields CDR1 SGHNT and CDR2 YYREEE (reference sequence). With 3 bases removed from V and 4 bases from J, the gap between germline ends came to 10 bases. CDR3 sequence reads: CASSYGQNNEKLFF. The CDR3 DNA follows: TGTGCCAGCAGCTATGGACAGAATAATGAAAAACTGTTTTTT.

The chain uses TRBV28 and TRBJ2-7; D may match TRBD1 or TRBD2 (6 bases each). Germline CDR1 reads MDHEN; CDR2 reads SYDVKM. Trimming left V 8 bases short and J 2 bases short, with 19 bases between. This CDR3 region has 15 residues. As DNA, the CDR3 is TGTGCCAGCGAGGGGGGAACGCGAAAAACCTACGAGCAGTACTTC. This encodes CASEGGTRKTYEQYF.

This rearrangement joins TRBV27 to TRBJ2-1; 8 bases are a match to TRBD2. Germline V lookup: CDR1 MNHEY, CDR2 SMNVEV (reference sequence). Trimming removed 5 bases from V and 5 bases from J; junction bases left unmatched: 8. There are 15 residues in the CDR3. The CDR3 spells CASSQQRESDNEQFF. CDR3 DNA: TGTGCCAGCAGTCAGCAGCGGGAGTCGGACAATGAGCAGTTCTTC.

The chain combines TRBV23-1 with TRBJ1-2; 9 nucleotides line up with TRBD1. TRBV23-1 is flagged as an ORF with uncertain function. V was pared by 3 bases and J by 7 bases, with 3 bases of the junction left unmatched. This CDR3 has 13 residues. The CDR3 reads CASSQTGGCGYTF. Here the CDR3 DNA reads TGCGCCAGCAGTCAGACAGGGGGTTGTGGCTACACCTTC.

The gene calls are TRBV25-1 and TRBJ1-2; a possible D gene is TRBD1 (6 bases). V lost 3 bases and J lost 7, with 15 bases in between. Looked up from germline, CDR1 is MGHDK and CDR2 is SYGVNS. The CDR3 is 14 residues long. CDR3 nucleotides: TGTGCCAGCAGTGATGGGCAGGGGAGAGCTGGCTACACCTTC. Protein sequence: CASSDGQGRAGYTF.

V is TRBV18 and J is TRBJ1-1; D remains ambiguous. The CDR3 spans 15 residues. CDR1 KGHSH and CDR2 LQKENI come from the germline V gene. Trimming pared 4 bases from V and 1 base from J, leaving 13 bases between. This chain's CDR3 is CASSLLNQRNTEAFF. In nucleotides, the CDR3 is TGTGCCAGCTCACTACTCAACCAGAGGAACACTGAAGCTTTCTTT.

This clone occurred once. V and J are TRBV15 and TRBJ2-2; D not resolved. Trimming cost V 3 bases and J 4 bases, with 12 bases left between them. Germline CDR1 reads LNHNV; CDR2 reads YYDKDF (reference sequence). CDR3 size: 15 residues. DNA of the CDR3: TGTGCCACCAGCAGGGATGGGGTCGTCACCGGGGAGCTGTTTTTT. Translation gives CATSRDGVVTGELFF.

The chain carries TRBV2 and TRBJ2-7; D may be TRBD1 (6 bases). The germline CDR1 and CDR2 sequences are SNHLY and FYNNEI. Trimming stripped 9 bases from V and 3 bases from J, with 18 bases between. This CDR3 contains 14 residues. In DNA form, the CDR3 reads TGTGCCAGTGAGGGGGTTCTACCCCGCTACGAGCAGTACTTC. As protein: CASEGVLPRYEQYF.

This clone was picked up one time. The chain is built from TRBV11-2 and TRBJ1-3; tentative D call: TRBD1 (6 bases). There are 14 residues in the CDR3. Trimming took 3 bases from V and 6 from J, leaving 12 bases between them. Germline V gives CDR1 SGHAT, CDR2 FQNNGV. Here the CDR3 reads CASSFGGGENTIYF. CDR3 DNA sequence: TGTGCCAGCAGCTTCGGAGGGGGGGAAAACACCATATATTTT.

Notes on this clone: This may come from a read error, since a much larger clone is one base off. This chain links TRBV28 with TRBJ2-7; maybe TRBD1 (5 bases). This CDR3 is 15 amino acids long. Looked up from germline, CDR1 is MDHEN and CDR2 is SYDVKM. Trimming took off 7 bases at V and 3 bases at J, with 19 bases between the two ends. The CDR3, as DNA: TGTGCCAGCACCCCGGCGACAAGGGGCTACTACGAGCAGTACTTC. Residues: CASTPATRGYYEQYF.

The V and J genes are TRBV27 and TRBJ1-2; 7 nucleotides match TRBD1. The CDR3 is 15 amino acids. In germline, CDR1 is MNHEY, CDR2 SMNVEV (reference sequence). The ends lost 7 bases at V and 0 bases at J; junction bases unmatched: 8. The CDR3 bases are TGTGCCAGCAAATTGGGACAGCTCACTAACTATGGCTACACCTTC. Protein product: CASKLGQLTNYGYTF.

V gene TRBV28 combines with J gene TRBJ2-1; 9 bases agree with TRBD2. CDR1 is MDHEN and CDR2 is SYDVKM in the germline V gene. The CDR3 extends over 15 amino acids. Trimming took 7 bases from V and 0 from J; bases not matched to a gene: 4. CDR3 residues: CASTLSGGSYNEQFF. The CDR3 nucleotides read TGTGCCAGCACTCTTAGCGGGGGCTCCTACAATGAGCAGTTCTTC.

The V call is TRBV7-3, the J call TRBJ1-3; D is undetermined. Deletions cut 4 bases from V and 4 bases from J, with 8 bases between. Germline V CDR1 and CDR2: SGHTA, FQGTGA. The CDR3 runs 13 residues. The CDR3 nucleotides are TGTGCCAGCAGCTCGGACCGGGGAAACACCATATATTTT. Translated: CASSSDRGNTIYF.

The J gene is TRBJ1-6, the V gene TRBV3-1 (or the pseudogene TRBV3-2); TRBD1 agrees at 7 bases. J was trimmed by 4 bases and V by 5 bases; bases with no gene match: 5. This CDR3 comprises 15 residues. CDR1 and CDR2 (germline): LGHDT, YNNKEL (reference sequence). The CDR3 region is CASSTPGQYNSPLHF. As DNA, the CDR3 is TGTGCCAGCAGCACCCCGGGACAGTATAATTCACCCCTCCACTTT.

The rearrangement uses TRBV6-6 and TRBJ1-6; D uncertain. Trimming took off 11 bases at V and 10 bases at J, with 21 bases between the two ends. CDR3 length: 14 residues. The germline CDR1 and CDR2 sequences are MNHNY and SVGAGI (reference sequence). The CDR3 loop reads CAACPGFEGSPLHF. CDR3 DNA: TGTGCCGCCTGTCCGGGATTCGAGGGCTCACCCCTCCACTTT.

This clone was seen only once. V and J are TRBV7-2 and TRBJ1-2; 12 positions match TRBD1. CDR1 and CDR2 (germline): SGHTA, FQGNSA. This CDR3 has 15 amino acids. Unmatched junction bases numbered 8, after V lost 4 bases and J lost 8 bases. The CDR3 DNA is TGTGCCAGCAGCTCAGGGACAGGGGGCGCGAGAGGCTACACCTTC. Protein sequence: CASSSGTGGARGYTF.

The chain is built from TRBV2 and TRBJ1-2; D gene ambiguous. Trimming cost V 3 bases and J 0 bases, with 8 bases left between them. The germline gives CDR1 SNHLY, CDR2 FYNNEI. The CDR3 loop spans 14 amino acids. CDR3: CASSDERANYGYTF. CDR3 nucleotide sequence: TGTGCCAGCAGTGATGAGAGGGCTAACTATGGCTACACCTTC.